This T cell receptor (beta chain) was identified in a study of cytomegalovirus exposure and HLA in healthy donors. The PCR ran on 60 Vbeta and 13 Jbeta primers. Data came from immunoSEQ multiplex PCR; TCRdb stores just in-frame clones and leaves some out. The sample carries around 120,000 clones, around 80% recorded once. The sequenced material came from PBMCs. The source is a female donor in good health and CMV-seropositive.

The CDR3: CASTGGTPYGYTF. The CDR3 DNA reads as TGTGCCAGCACCGGGGGGACGCCCTATGGCTACACCTTC. The chain employs TRBV6-5 and TRBJ1-2; tentatively, D is TRBD1 (5 bases). This CDR3 has 13 amino acids. The germline CDR1 and CDR2 sequences are MNHEY and SVGAGI. The V and J ends lost 7 bases and 4 bases respectively, with 13 bases between them.